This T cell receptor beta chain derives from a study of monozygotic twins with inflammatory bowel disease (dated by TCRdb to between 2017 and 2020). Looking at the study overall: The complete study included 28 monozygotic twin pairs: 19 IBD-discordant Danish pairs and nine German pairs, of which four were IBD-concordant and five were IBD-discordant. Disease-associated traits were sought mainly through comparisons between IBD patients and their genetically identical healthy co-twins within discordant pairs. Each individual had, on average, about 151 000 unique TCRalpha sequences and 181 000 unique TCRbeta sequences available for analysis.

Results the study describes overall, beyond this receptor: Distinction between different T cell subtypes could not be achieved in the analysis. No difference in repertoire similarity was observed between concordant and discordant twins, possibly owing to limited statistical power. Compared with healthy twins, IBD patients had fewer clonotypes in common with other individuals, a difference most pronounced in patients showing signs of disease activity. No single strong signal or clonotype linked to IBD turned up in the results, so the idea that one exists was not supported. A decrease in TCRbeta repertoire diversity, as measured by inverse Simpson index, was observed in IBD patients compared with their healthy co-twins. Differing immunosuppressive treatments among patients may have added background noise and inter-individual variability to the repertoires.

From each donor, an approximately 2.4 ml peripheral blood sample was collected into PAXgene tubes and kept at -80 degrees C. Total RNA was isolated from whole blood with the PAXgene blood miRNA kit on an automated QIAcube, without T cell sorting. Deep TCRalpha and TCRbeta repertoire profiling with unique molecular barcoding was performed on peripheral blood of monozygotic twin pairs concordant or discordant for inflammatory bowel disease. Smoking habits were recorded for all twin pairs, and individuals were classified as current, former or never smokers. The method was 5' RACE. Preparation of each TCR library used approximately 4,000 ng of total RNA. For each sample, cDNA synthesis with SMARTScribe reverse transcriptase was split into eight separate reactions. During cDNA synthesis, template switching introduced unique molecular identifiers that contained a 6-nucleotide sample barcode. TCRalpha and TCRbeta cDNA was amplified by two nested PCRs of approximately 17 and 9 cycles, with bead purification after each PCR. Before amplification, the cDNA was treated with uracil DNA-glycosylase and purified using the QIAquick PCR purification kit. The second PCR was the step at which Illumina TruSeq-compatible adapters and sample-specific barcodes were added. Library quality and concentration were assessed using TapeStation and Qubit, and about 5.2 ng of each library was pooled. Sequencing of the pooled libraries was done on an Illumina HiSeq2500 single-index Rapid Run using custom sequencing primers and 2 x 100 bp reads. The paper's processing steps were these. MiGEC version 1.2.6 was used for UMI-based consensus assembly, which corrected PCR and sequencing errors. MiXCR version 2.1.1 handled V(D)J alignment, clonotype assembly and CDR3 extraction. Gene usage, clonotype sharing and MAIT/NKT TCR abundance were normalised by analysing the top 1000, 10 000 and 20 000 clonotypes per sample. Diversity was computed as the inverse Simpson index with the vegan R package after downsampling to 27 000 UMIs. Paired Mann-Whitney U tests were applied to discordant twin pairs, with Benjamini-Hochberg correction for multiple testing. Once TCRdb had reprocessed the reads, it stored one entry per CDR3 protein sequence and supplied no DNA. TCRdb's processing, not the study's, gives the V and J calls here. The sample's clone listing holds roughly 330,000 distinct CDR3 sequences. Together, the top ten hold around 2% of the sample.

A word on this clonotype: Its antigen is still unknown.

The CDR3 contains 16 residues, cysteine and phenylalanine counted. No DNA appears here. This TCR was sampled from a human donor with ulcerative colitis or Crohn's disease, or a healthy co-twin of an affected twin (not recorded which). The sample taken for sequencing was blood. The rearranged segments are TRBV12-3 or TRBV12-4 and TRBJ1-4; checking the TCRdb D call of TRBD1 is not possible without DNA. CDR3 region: CASRPGTSGTNEKLFF.